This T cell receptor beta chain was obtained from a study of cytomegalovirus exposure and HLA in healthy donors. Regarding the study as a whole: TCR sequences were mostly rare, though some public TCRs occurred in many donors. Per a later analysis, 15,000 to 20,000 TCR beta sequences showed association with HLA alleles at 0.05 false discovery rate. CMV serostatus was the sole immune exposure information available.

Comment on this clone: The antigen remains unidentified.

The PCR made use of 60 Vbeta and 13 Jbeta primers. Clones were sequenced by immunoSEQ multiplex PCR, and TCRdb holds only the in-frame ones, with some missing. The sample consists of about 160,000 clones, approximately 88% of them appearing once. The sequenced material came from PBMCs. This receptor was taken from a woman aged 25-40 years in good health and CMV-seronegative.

The CDR3: CASSPQTGTSGITAYNEQFF. The CDR3 DNA reads as TGTGCCAGCAGCCCTCAAACCGGGACTAGCGGGATCACAGCCTACAATGAGCAGTTCTTC. The genes are TRBV9 and TRBJ2-1, with TRBD2 identical over 13 bases. The germline CDR1 and CDR2 sequences are SGDLS and YYNGEE. V shed 4 bases and J 2 bases; nucleotides not matched to a gene: 15. The CDR3 extends over 20 amino acids.